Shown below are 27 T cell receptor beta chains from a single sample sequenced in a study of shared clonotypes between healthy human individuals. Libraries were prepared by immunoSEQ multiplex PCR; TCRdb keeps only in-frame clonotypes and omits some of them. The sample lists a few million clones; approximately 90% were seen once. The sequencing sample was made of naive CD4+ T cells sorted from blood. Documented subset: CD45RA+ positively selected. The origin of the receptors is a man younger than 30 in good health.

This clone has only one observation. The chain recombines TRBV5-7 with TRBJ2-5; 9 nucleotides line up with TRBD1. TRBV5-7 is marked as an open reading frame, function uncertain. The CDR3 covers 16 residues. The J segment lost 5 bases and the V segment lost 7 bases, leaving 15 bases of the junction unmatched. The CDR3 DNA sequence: TGTGCCAGCTGCGGTTCAACAGGGGGCGTTCTGGAGACCCAGTACTTC. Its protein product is CASCGSTGGVLETQYF.

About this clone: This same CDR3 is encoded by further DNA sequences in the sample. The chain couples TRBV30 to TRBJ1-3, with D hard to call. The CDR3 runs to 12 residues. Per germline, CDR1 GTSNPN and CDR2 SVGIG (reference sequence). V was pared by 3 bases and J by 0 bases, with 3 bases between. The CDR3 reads CAWSVSGNTIYF. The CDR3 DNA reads TGTGCCTGGAGCGTCTCTGGAAACACCATATATTTT.

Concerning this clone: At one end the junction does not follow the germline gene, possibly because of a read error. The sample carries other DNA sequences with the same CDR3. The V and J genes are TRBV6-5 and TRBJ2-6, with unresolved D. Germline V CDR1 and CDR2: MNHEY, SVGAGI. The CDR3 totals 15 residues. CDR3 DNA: TGTGCCAGTAGTTACCAAATCTCTGGGGCCAACGTCCTGACTTTC. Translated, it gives CASSYQISGANVLTF.

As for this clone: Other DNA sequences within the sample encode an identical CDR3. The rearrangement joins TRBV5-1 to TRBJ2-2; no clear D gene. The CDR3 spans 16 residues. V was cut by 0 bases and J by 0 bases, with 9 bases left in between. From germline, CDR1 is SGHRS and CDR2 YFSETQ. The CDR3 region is CASSLEGRSNTGELFF. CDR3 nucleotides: TGCGCCAGCAGCTTGGAGGGCAGATCGAACACCGGGGAGCTGTTTTTT. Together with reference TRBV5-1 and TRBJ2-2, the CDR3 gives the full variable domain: KAGVTQTPRYLIKTRGQQVTLSCSPISGHRSVSWYQQTPGQGLQFLFEYFSETQRNKGNFPGRFSGRQFSNSRSEMNVSTLELGDSALYLCASSLEGRSNTGELFFGEGSRLTVL.

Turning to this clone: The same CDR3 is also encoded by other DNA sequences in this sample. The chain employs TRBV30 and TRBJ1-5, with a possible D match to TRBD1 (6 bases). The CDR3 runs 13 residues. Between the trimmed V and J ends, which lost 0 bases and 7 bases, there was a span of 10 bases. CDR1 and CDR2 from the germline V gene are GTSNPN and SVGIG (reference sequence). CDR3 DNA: TGTGCCTGGAGTGTACAGGGAGGGCAGCCCCAGCATTTT. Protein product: CAWSVQGGQPQHF.

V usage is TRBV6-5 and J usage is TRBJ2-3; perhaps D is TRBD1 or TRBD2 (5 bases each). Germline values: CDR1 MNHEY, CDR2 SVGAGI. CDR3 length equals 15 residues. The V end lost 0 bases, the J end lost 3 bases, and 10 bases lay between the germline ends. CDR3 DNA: TGTGCCAGCAGTTACTCGTGGGGGAAAACAGATACGCAGTATTTT. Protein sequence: CASSYSWGKTDTQYF.

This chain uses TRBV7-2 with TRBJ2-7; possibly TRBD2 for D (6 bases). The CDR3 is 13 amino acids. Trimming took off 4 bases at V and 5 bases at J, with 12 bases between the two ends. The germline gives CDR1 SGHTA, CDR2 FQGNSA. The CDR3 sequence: CASSSQTSNEQYF. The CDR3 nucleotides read TGTGCCAGCAGCTCCCAGACTAGTAACGAGCAGTACTTC. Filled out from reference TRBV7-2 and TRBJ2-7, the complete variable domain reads GAGVSQSPSNKVTEKGKDVELRCDPISGHTALYWYRQSLGQGLEFLIYFQGNSAPDKSGLPSDRFSAERTGGSVSTLTIQRTQQEDSAVYLCASSSQTSNEQYFGPGTRLTVT.

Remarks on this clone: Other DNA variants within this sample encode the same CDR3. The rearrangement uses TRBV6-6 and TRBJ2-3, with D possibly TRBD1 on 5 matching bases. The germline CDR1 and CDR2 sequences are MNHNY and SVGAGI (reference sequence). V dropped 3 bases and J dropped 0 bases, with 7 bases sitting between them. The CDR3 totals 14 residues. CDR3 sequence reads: CASSYPGSTDTQYF. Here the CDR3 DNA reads TGTGCCAGCAGTTATCCAGGGAGCACAGATACGCAGTATTTT.

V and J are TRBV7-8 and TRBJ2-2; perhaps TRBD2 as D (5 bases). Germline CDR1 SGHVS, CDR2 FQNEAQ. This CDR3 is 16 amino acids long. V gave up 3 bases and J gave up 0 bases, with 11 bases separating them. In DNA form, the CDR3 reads TGTGCCAGCAGCTTCCGGGGAAAATCGAACACCGGGGAGCTGTTTTTT. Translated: CASSFRGKSNTGELFF.

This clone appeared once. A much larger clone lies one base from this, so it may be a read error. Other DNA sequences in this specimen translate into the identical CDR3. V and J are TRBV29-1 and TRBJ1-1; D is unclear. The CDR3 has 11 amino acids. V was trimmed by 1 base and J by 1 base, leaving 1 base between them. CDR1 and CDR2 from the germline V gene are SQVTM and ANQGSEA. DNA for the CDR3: TGCAGCGTTGAAGCGAACACTGAAGCTTTCTTT. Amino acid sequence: CSVEANTEAFF.

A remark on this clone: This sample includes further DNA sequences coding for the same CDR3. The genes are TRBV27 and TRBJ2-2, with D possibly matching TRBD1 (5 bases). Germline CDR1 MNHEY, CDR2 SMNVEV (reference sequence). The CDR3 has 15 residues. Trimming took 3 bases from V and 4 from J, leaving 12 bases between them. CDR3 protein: CASSFRQGGTGELFF. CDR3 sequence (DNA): TGTGCCAGCAGTTTCCGGCAGGGTGGCACCGGGGAGCTGTTTTTT.

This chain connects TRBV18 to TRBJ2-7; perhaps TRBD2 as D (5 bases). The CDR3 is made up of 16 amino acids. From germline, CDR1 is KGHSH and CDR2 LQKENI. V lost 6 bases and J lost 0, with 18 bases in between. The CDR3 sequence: CASSRSSNPTSYEQYF. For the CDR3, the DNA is TGTGCCAGCTCCCGCTCTAGCAATCCTACCTCCTACGAGCAGTACTTC.

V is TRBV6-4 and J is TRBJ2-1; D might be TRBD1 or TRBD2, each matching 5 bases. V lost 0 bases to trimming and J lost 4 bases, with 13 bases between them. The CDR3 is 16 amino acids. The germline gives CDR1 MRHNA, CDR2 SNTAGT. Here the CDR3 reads CASSDSWGTVYNEQFF. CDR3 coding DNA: TGTGCCAGCAGTGACTCTTGGGGGACGGTGTACAATGAGCAGTTCTTC.

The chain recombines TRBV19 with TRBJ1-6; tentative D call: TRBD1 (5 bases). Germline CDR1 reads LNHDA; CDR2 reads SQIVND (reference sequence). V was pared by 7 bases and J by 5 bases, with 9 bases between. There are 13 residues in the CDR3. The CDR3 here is CASTGRDNSPLHF. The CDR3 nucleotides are TGTGCCAGTACGGGGCGAGATAATTCACCCCTCCACTTT.

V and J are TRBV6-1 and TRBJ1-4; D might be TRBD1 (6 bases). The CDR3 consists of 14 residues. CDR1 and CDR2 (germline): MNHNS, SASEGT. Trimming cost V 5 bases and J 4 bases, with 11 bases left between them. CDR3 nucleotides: TGTGCCAGCAGTACACGGACAGTTAATGAAAAACTGTTTTTT. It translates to CASSTRTVNEKLFF.

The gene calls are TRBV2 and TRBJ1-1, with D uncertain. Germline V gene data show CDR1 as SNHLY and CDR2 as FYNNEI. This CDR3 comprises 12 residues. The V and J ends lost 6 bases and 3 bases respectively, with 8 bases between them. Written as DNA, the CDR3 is TGTGCCAGCAGCTCGGGATACACTGAAGCTTTCTTT. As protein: CASSSGYTEAFF. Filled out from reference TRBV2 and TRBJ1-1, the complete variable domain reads EPEVTQTPSHQVTQMGQEVILRCVPISNHLYFYWYRQILGQKVEFLVSFYNNEISEKSEIFDDQFSVERPDGSNFTLKIRSTKLEDSAMYFCASSSGYTEAFFGQGTRLTVV.

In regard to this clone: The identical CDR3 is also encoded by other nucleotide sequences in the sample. This chain's CDR3 is CASSLDRGLETQYF. The DNA for the CDR3 is TGTGCCAGCAGCTTGGACAGGGGGCTAGAGACCCAGTACTTC. This chain uses TRBV5-6 with TRBJ2-5; 9 bases are a match to TRBD1. Losses at the gene ends were 0 bases for V and 4 bases for J; bases not matched to a gene: 1. The CDR3 is 14 residues long. The V gene's germline CDR1 is SGHDT and CDR2 YYEEEE.

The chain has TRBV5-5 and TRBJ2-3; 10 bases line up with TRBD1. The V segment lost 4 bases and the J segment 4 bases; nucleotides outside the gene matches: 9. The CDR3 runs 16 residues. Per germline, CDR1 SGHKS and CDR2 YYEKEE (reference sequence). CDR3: CASSEGQGKGADTQYF. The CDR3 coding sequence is TGTGCCAGCAGCGAGGGACAGGGGAAAGGGGCAGATACGCAGTATTTT.

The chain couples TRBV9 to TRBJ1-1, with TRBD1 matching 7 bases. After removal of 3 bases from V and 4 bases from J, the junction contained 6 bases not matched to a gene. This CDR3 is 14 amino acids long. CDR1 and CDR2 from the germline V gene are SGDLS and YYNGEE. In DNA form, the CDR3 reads TGTGCCAGCAGCGCCTCCGGGACAGCCACTGAAGCTTTCTTT. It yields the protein CASSASGTATEAFF.

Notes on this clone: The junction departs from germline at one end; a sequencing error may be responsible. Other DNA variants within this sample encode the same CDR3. The CDR3 coding sequence is TGTGCCAGCAGTTTTTCAGGGGCTAACGAAAAACTGTTTTTT. It is translated as CASSFSGANEKLFF. The chain employs TRBV28 and TRBJ1-4; D is possibly TRBD1 (6 bases). CDR3 length equals 14 residues. Germline V gives CDR1 MDHEN, CDR2 SYDVKM.

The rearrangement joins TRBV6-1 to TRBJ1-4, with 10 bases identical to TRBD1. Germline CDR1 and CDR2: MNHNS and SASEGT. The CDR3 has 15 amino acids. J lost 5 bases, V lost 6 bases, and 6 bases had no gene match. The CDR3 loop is CASSAPGQGNEKLFF. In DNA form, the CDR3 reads TGTGCCAGCAGCGCCCCGGGACAGGGGAATGAAAAACTGTTTTTT.

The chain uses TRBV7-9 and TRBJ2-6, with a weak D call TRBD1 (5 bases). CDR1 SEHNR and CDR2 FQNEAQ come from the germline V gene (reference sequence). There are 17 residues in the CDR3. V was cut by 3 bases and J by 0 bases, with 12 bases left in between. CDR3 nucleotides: TGTGCCAGCAGCTTTTGGGGCAATAGCTCTGGGGCCAACGTCCTGACTTTC. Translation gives CASSFWGNSSGANVLTF.

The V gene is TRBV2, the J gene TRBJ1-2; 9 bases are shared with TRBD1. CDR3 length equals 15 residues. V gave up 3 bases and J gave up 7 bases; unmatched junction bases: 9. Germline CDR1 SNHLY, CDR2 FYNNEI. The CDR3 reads CASSDLWTGDSGYTF. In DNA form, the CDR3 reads TGTGCCAGCAGTGATCTCTGGACAGGGGACTCTGGCTACACCTTC.

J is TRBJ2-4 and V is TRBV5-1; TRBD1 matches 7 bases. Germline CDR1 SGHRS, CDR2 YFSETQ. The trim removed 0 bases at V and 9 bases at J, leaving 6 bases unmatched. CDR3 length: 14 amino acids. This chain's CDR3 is CASSLVQGDRIQYF. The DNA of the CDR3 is TGCGCCAGCAGCTTGGTCCAGGGGGATCGCATTCAGTACTTC.

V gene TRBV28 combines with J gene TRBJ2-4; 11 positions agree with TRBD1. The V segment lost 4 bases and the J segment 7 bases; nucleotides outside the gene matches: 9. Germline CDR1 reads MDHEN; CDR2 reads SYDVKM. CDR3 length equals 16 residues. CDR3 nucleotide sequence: TGTGCCAGCAGTTCACCCTGGACAGGGGGCGCGAACATTCAGTACTTC. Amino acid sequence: CASSSPWTGGANIQYF.

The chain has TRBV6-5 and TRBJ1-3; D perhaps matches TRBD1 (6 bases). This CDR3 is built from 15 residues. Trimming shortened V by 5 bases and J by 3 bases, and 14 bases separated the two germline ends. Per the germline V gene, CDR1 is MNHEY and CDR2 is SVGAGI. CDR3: CASSNLVQGGNTIYF. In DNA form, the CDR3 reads TGTGCCAGCAGTAACCTGGTACAGGGTGGAAACACCATATATTTT.

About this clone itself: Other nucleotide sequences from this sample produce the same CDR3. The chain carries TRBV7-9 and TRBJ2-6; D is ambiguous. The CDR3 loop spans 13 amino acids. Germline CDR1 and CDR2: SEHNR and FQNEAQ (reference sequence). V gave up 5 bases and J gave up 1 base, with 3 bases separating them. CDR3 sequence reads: CASSPSGANVLTF. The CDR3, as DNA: TGTGCCAGCAGCCCGTCTGGGGCCAACGTCCTGACTTTC.